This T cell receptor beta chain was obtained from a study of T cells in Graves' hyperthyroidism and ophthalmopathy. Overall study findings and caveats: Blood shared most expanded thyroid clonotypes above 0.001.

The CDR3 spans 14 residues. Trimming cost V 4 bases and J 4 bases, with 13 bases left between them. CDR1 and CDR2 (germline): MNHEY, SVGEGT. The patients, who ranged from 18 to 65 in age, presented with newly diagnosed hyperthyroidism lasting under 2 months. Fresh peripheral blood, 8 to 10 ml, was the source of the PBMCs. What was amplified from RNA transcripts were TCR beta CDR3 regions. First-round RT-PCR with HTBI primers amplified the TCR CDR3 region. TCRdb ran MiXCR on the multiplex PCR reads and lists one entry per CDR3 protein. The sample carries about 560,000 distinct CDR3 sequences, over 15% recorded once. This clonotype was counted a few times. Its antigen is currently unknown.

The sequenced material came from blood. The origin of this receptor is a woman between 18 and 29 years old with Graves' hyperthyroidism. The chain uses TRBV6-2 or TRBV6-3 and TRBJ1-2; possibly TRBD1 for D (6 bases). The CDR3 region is CASSSRQGIYGYTF. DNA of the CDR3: TGTGCCAGCAGTTCTCGGCAGGGGATCTATGGCTACACCTTC.